One and the same sample provided the 32 T cell receptor beta chains below, sequenced in a study of T cells in women clearing cervical HPV infection. Data came from immunoSEQ multiplex PCR; TCRdb stores just in-frame clones and leaves some out. The sample table sets out tens of thousands of clones. Material: blood buffy coat. Source of these receptors: a woman aged 18 to 69 with a cervical HPV16 infection that either progressed to CIN3+ or cleared (not recorded which).

Remarks on this clone: The CDR3 goes on 3 residues after the read ends, and that part is filled in from the germline J gene. This chain uses TRBV5-1 with TRBJ2-3, with TRBD2 as a possible D gene (5 bases). The CDR3 length is 16 residues. V was cut by 4 bases and J by 5 bases, with 20 bases left in between. Per the germline V gene, CDR1 is SGHRS and CDR2 is YFSETQ. The CDR3 is CASSPRVLMSGDTQYF. The CDR3 bases that were read are TGCGCCAGCAGCCCAAGGGTGTTGATGAGCGGAGATACG.

Details on this clone: Read coverage stops 3 residues before the CDR3 terminus; the germline J gene supplies the remainder. The genes are TRBV7-2 and TRBJ1-2; the D is unclear. In germline, CDR1 is SGHTA, CDR2 FQGNSA. The CDR3 has 14 residues. Partial CDR3 DNA: TGTGCCAGCAGCTTAGGGACTAGCGTCTACGAC. It specifies CASSLGTSVYD. The whole CDR3 sequence is CASSLGTSVYDYTF.

Judged by frequency, this clone is medium-sized. With the read ending 3 residues before the CDR3 end, the germline J gene is used to fill in that end. This rearrangement joins TRBV9 to TRBJ2-2; no definite D call. The V gene's germline CDR1 is SGDLS and CDR2 YYNGEE. The ends were cut back, 0 bases at V and 0 bases at J, with 12 bases in the middle. This CDR3 contains 17 residues. The covered CDR3 bases are TGTGCCAGCAGCGTAGCCCGAGCCGCTTCGAACACCGGGGAG. Translating gives CASSVARAASNTGE. From start to end, the CDR3 is CASSVARAASNTGELFF.

Turning to this clone: The CDR3 is cut off 3 residues early in the read; its end comes from the germline J gene. The V gene is TRBV7-6, the J gene TRBJ1-1, with 9 positions matching TRBD1. Unmatched junction bases numbered 13, after V lost 4 bases and J lost 4 bases. This CDR3 contains 17 residues. Per germline, CDR1 SGHVS and CDR2 FNYEAQ. The CDR3 sequence: CASSSGQGVGLGTEAFF. The sequenced CDR3 bases are TGTGCCAGCAGCTCGGGACAGGGCGTCGGTCTGGGCACTGAA.

Details on this clone: With the read ending 3 residues before the CDR3 end, the germline J gene is used to fill in that end. The rearrangement uses TRBV18 and TRBJ2-5; 7 bases map to TRBD1. V lost 3 bases and J lost 5; bases outside the gene matches: 3. CDR1 and CDR2 from the germline V gene are KGHSH and LQKENI. The CDR3 is 13 amino acids. CDR3 DNA, as far as it was read: TGTGCCAGCTCACCTGGACAGGAGGAGACC. The encoded protein is CASSPGQEET. The entire CDR3 protein reads CASSPGQEETQYF.

The sequenced part of the CDR3 DNA is TGTGCCAGCAGCTTACATGGGACAGGGAACGGT. Translation gives CASSLHGTGNG. The entire CDR3 sequence reads CASSLHGTGNGQYF. The chain is built from TRBV7-9 and TRBJ2-4; the match to TRBD1 covers 9 bases. The read ends 3 residues early relative to the CDR3; the germline J gene fills the gap. The germline V gene has CDR1 SEHNR and CDR2 FQNEAQ (reference sequence). The CDR3 length is 14 residues.

Turning to this clone: The observed sequence ends 3 residues before the CDR3 terminus, with the missing tail filled in from the germline J gene. The chain recombines TRBV11-3 with TRBJ2-2, with TRBD2 identical over 8 bases. The V segment lost 7 bases and the J segment 2 bases; nucleotides outside the gene matches: 3. This CDR3 comprises 14 residues. The germline V gene encodes CDR1 SGHNT and CDR2 YENEEA. The DNA read from the CDR3 is TGTGCCAGCAAACTAGCGGACAACACCGGGGAG. The encoded protein is CASKLADNTGE. The whole CDR3 region reads CASKLADNTGELFF.

Note on this clone: The observed sequence ends 3 residues before the CDR3 terminus, with the missing tail filled in from the germline J gene. The chain couples TRBV20-1 to TRBJ2-5, with 8 positions matching TRBD2. V gave up 7 bases and J gave up 5 bases; unmatched junction bases: 6. The CDR3 loop spans 12 amino acids. Germline CDR1 DFQATT, CDR2 SNEGSKA (reference sequence). The DNA read from the CDR3 is TGCAGTGTGGCGGGGGGCAGTGAGACC. It is translated as CSVAGGSET. The CDR3 reads in full as CSVAGGSETQYF.

Concerning this clone itself: Coverage ceases 3 residues before the CDR3 finishes, and the germline J gene fills in the end. This chain connects TRBV6-2 or TRBV6-3 to TRBJ2-7; D possibly corresponds to TRBD2 (6 bases). The CDR3 has 14 residues. The V end lost 6 bases, the J end lost 2 bases, and 14 bases lay between the germline ends. The V gene's germline CDR1 is MNHEY and CDR2 SVGEGT. This CDR3 reads CASRIIAETYEQYF. Incomplete CDR3 DNA: TGTGCCAGCAGGATAATAGCGGAAACCTACGAG.

CDR3 residues: CASSRAGGSYEQYF. The CDR3 bases that were read are TGTGCCAGCAGCCGAGCAGGGGGCTCGTACGAG. The chain couples TRBV27 to TRBJ2-7; TRBD1 matches at 8 bases. The CDR3 goes on 3 residues after the read ends, and that part is filled in from the germline J gene. The ends lost 6 bases at V and 4 bases at J; junction bases unmatched: 8. This CDR3 is 14 amino acids long. CDR1 MNHEY and CDR2 SMNVEV come from the germline V gene (reference sequence).

For this clone: The read gets to within 3 residues of the CDR3 end, and the germline J gene fills in the rest. V is TRBV29-1 and J is TRBJ2-2; D is perhaps TRBD1 (6 bases). Per the germline V gene, CDR1 is SQVTM and CDR2 is ANQGSEA. The CDR3 spans 11 residues. Between the trimmed V and J ends, which lost 7 bases and 5 bases, there was a span of 8 bases. Partial CDR3 DNA: TGCAGCGCAGGGGATACCGGGGAG. This sequence encodes CSAGDTGE. The full-length CDR3 reads as CSAGDTGELFF.

About this clone itself: Read coverage stops 3 residues before the CDR3 terminus; the germline J gene supplies the remainder. This chain joins TRBV6-1 and TRBJ1-4; TRBD1 aligns across 9 bases. The CDR3 is 14 residues long. Germline values: CDR1 MNHNS, CDR2 SASEGT. With 3 bases clipped from V and 6 bases from J, the junction kept 2 bases outside the gene matches. CDR3 DNA (partial): TGTGCCAGCAGTGACGGACAGGGGTATGAAAAA. The encoded protein is CASSDGQGYEK. The CDR3 in full is CASSDGQGYEKLFF.

Remarks on this clone: The missing CDR3 end, 3 residues past where the read stops, is filled in from the germline J gene. The genes are TRBV4-1 and TRBJ1-2, with a tentative D call TRBD1 (6 bases). V was trimmed by 4 bases and J by 6 bases, leaving 12 bases between them. This CDR3 region has 13 residues. The V gene's germline CDR1 is MGHRA and CDR2 YSYEKL. CDR3 protein: CASSPRDTHGYTF. The CDR3 bases that were read are TGCGCCAGCAGCCCTCGGGACACCCATGGC.

About this clone: The read falls 3 residues short of the CDR3 end, and the missing part is taken from the germline J gene. J is TRBJ1-3 and V is TRBV9; D is perhaps TRBD1 (6 bases). V was shortened by 4 bases and J by 5 bases, with 16 bases between the two germline ends. Germline assignment: CDR1 SGDLS and CDR2 YYNGEE. This CDR3 spans 15 amino acids. Incomplete CDR3 DNA: TGTGCCAGCAGCCAAGGGGGGGCAAGGAGAAACACC. It codes for CASSQGGARRNT. The complete CDR3 sequence is CASSQGGARRNTIYF.

Comment on this clone: The read terminates 3 residues ahead of where the CDR3 ends, so the germline J gene completes it. This chain joins TRBV20-1 and TRBJ2-7; 7 bases line up with TRBD2. Unmatched junction bases numbered 3, after V lost 6 bases and J lost 1 base. CDR3 length: 12 residues. Germline V gene data show CDR1 as DFQATT and CDR2 as SNEGSKA (reference sequence). The CDR3 region is CSAAGSSYEQYF. The covered CDR3 bases are TGCAGTGCAGCGGGAAGTTCCTACGAG.

For this clone: Its ends do not fully match the called genes, so a read error is possible. This sample also contains other DNA sequences that code for the same CDR3. The covered CDR3 bases are TGTGCCACCCAGAAACACGGGGGGGCCTACCTCTCTGGAAACACT. The encoded protein is CATQKHGGAYLSGNT. The whole CDR3 protein reads CATQKHGGAYLSGNTIYF. The V gene is TRBV19, the J gene TRBJ1-3, with D possibly TRBD1 on 6 matching bases. The CDR3 is cut off 3 residues early in the read; its end comes from the germline J gene. This CDR3 has 18 amino acids. In germline, CDR1 is LNHDA, CDR2 SQIVND (reference sequence).

Worth noting for this clone: The read ends 3 residues shy of where the CDR3 ends; the end is completed using the germline J gene. The genes are TRBV9 and TRBJ2-5, with 12 bases identical to TRBD1. Unmatched junction bases numbered 9, after V lost 4 bases and J lost 5 bases. The CDR3 runs 16 residues. Germline V gene sequence: CDR1 SGDLS, CDR2 YYNGEE. The CDR3 bases that were read are TGTGCCAGCAGCCCTCTGGGACAGGGGGCGAGGGAGACC. This gives the protein CASSPLGQGARET. In full, the CDR3 reads CASSPLGQGARETQYF.

The DNA read from the CDR3 is TGTGCCAGCAGCTCTCAGGGTACCTACGAG. Encoded protein: CASSSQGTYE. The entire CDR3 protein reads CASSSQGTYEQYF. V usage is TRBV11-2 and J usage is TRBJ2-7, with D possibly being TRBD1 (5 bases). From the germline J gene comes the end of the CDR3, since the read stops 3 residues before it. The CDR3 contains 13 residues. The V and J ends lost 4 bases and 2 bases respectively, with 9 bases between them. CDR1 is SGHAT and CDR2 is FQNNGV in the germline V gene.

Concerning this clone itself: The read finishes 3 residues shy of the CDR3 end, and the germline J gene is used to complete it. The J gene is TRBJ2-1, the V gene TRBV2, with TRBD2 matching 11 bases. CDR1 SNHLY and CDR2 FYNNEI come from the germline V gene. The CDR3 totals 14 residues. The V and J ends lost 6 bases and 7 bases, in that order; junction bases with no gene match: 5. CDR3 amino acids: CASRSRLAGNEQFF. The CDR3 DNA, read in part, is TGTGCCAGCAGAAGTAGACTAGCGGGGAATGAG.

As for this clone: The read stops 3 residues short of the end of the CDR3; the missing end is completed from the germline J gene. The V and J genes are TRBV7-3 and TRBJ1-1; 7 bases map to TRBD1. Trimming cost V 5 bases and J 2 bases; bases outside gene matches: 5. CDR3 length equals 14 residues. Per germline, CDR1 SGHTA and CDR2 FQGTGA. CDR3 DNA (partial): TGTGCCAGCAGCACCGGACAGGCAAACACTGAA. Amino acid sequence: CASSTGQANTE. The CDR3 as a whole reads CASSTGQANTEAFF.

About this clone itself: The sequenced fragment ends 3 residues before the CDR3 boundary, so the rest is inferred from the germline J gene. The chain couples TRBV19 to TRBJ2-4; D is perhaps TRBD1 (6 bases). CDR3 length: 16 amino acids. Germline loops: CDR1 LNHDA, CDR2 SQIVND (reference sequence). The sequenced part of the CDR3 DNA is TGTGCCAGTAGTACCTCGGACAGCCACTTTAACTATGGT. Protein: CASSTSDSHFNYG. The CDR3 in full is CASSTSDSHFNYGQYF.

As for this clone: With the read ending 3 residues before the CDR3 end, the germline J gene is used to fill in that end. The rearrangement uses TRBV2 and TRBJ2-3; 13 nucleotides match TRBD2. V shed 6 bases and J 2 bases; nucleotides not matched to a gene: 5. Germline lookup yields CDR1 SNHLY and CDR2 FYNNEI. This CDR3 has 16 amino acids. The CDR3 loop is CASSGTSGIYTDTQYF. The CDR3 DNA, read in part, is TGTGCCAGCAGCGGGACTAGCGGGATCTACACAGATACG.

As concerns this clone: The read comes to an end 3 residues before the CDR3 does, leaving the germline J gene to fill in the end. This chain links TRBV6-2 or TRBV6-3 with TRBJ1-5, with D perhaps TRBD1 (6 bases). This CDR3 contains 15 residues. The germline gives CDR1 MNHEY, CDR2 SVGEGT. Between the trimmed V and J ends, which lost 2 bases and 4 bases, there was a span of 12 bases. CDR3: CASSYPQGHNQPQHF. Partial CDR3 DNA: TGTGCCAGCAGTTACCCCCAGGGACATAATCAGCCC.

Of note for this clone: The sequenced fragment ends 3 residues before the CDR3 boundary, so the rest is inferred from the germline J gene. The V gene is TRBV7-2, the J gene TRBJ1-6; possibly TRBD1 for D (5 bases). Per the germline V gene, CDR1 is SGHTA and CDR2 is FQGNSA. V shed 7 bases and J shed 9 bases, with 16 bases lying between them. The CDR3 length is 14 residues. The CDR3 bases that were read are TGTGCCAGCAACCAGGGCAGGGTAGCTTCACCC. The encoded protein is CASNQGRVASP. The entire CDR3 protein reads CASNQGRVASPLHF.

The CDR3 sequence: CAIRKDRGTEAFF. Incomplete CDR3 DNA: TGTGCCATCAGGAAGGACAGAGGAACTGAA. This chain links TRBV10-3 with TRBJ1-1, with TRBD1 as a possible D gene (6 bases). From the germline J gene comes the end of the CDR3, since the read stops 3 residues before it. V was cut by 6 bases and J by 5 bases, with 13 bases left in between. Germline assignment: CDR1 ENHRY and CDR2 SYGVKD. The CDR3 extends over 13 amino acids.

As to this clone: The CDR3 end is not reached by the read, which stops 3 residues before it; the germline J gene fills it in. The chain links TRBV19 to TRBJ2-4; 9 bases map to TRBD2. Germline V CDR1 and CDR2: LNHDA, SQIVND (reference sequence). J gave up 8 bases and V 5 bases, and 13 bases lay outside the gene matches. This CDR3 region has 16 residues. CDR3 bases read: TGTGCCAGTAGTTCCTCGAGGCGGGGGGGCCGGCACATT. Protein sequence: CASSSSRRGGRHI. The whole CDR3 protein reads CASSSSRRGGRHIQYF.

About this clone: Sequencing ends 3 residues short of the CDR3 end; the germline J gene provides the rest. The V gene is TRBV20-1, the J gene TRBJ2-1; 8 bases fit TRBD2. With V trimmed by 2 bases and J by 6 bases, 6 bases remained unmatched. The CDR3 extends over 14 amino acids. Germline V CDR1 and CDR2: DFQATT, SNEGSKA (reference sequence). The CDR3 is CSARHSGTPNEQFF. The part of the CDR3 DNA that was read is TGCAGTGCTAGACATAGCGGGACCCCCAATGAG.

On this clone itself: The CDR3 end falls 3 residues outside the read, so it is completed with the germline J gene. The rearrangement joins TRBV7-9 to TRBJ1-1; 8 bases match TRBD1. The CDR3 runs to 14 residues. Germline CDR1 SEHNR, CDR2 FQNEAQ (reference sequence). V shed 5 bases, J shed 5 bases, and the junction held 7 bases outside the gene matches. CDR3 region: CASSLQGGETEAFF. The covered CDR3 bases are TGTGCCAGCAGCCTACAGGGGGGAGAGACTGAA.

About this clone itself: The read is 3 residues too short to cover the CDR3 end, so that end is filled in from the germline J gene. The genes are TRBV2 and TRBJ2-1; the match to TRBD2 covers 7 bases. Germline trimming cut 6 bases from V and 1 base from J; bases unmatched to any gene: 9. Germline CDR1 and CDR2: SNHLY and FYNNEI. The CDR3 length is 16 residues. The sequenced CDR3 bases are TGTGCCAGCAGGGGCCAGCGGGGAGGGTCCTACAATGAG. Protein product: CASRGQRGGSYNE. The CDR3 reads in full as CASRGQRGGSYNEQFF.

As concerns this clone: The read is 3 residues too short to cover the CDR3 end, so that end is filled in from the germline J gene. The chain employs TRBV5-6 and TRBJ1-5; perhaps TRBD1 as D (5 bases). Trimming left V 2 bases short and J 4 bases short, with 13 bases between. Germline CDR1 reads SGHDT; CDR2 reads YYEEEE. The CDR3 totals 15 residues. CDR3 loop: CASSFWVAGNQPQHF. The covered CDR3 bases are TGTGCCAGCAGCTTTTGGGTTGCAGGGAATCAGCCC. Full variable domain (remainder filled in from reference TRBV5-6 and TRBJ1-5): DAGVTQSPTHLIKTRGQQVTLRCSPKSGHDTVSWYQQALGQGPQFIFQYYEEEERQRGNFPDRFSGHQFPNYSSELNVNALLLGDSALYLCASSFWVAGNQPQHFGDGTRLSIL.

On this clone itself: With the read ending 3 residues before the CDR3 end, the germline J gene is used to fill in that end. V is TRBV7-3 and J is TRBJ2-3; 9 bases match TRBD1. Trimming removed 1 base from V and 5 bases from J; junction bases left unmatched: 4. CDR3 size: 15 residues. Germline CDR1 is SGHTA and CDR2 is FQGTGA. The CDR3 is CASSLKQGAIDTQYF. Incomplete CDR3 DNA: TGTGCCAGCAGCTTAAAACAGGGGGCAATAGATACG.

Worth noting for this clone: The read falls 3 residues short of the CDR3 end, and the missing part is taken from the germline J gene. The chain recombines TRBV7-9 with TRBJ1-2, with a possible D match to TRBD1 (6 bases). The CDR3 extends over 15 amino acids. In germline, CDR1 is SEHNR, CDR2 FQNEAQ (reference sequence). CDR3 in amino acids: CASSLVITGWIDYTF. The sequenced part of the CDR3 DNA is TGTGCCAGCAGCTTAGTTATAACAGGGTGGATCGAC.